The present T cell receptor beta chain was sequenced within a study of blood T cell repertoires in COVID-19. Study-level background: Collection of acute and convalescent COVID-19 samples took place in the United States, Italy and Spain. Sources were T cells, B-cell-depleted T cells, or PBMCs; the material itself was cDNA or gDNA.

There are 14 residues in the CDR3. The germline gives CDR1 LNHDA, CDR2 SQIVND (reference sequence). The J segment lost 7 bases and the V segment lost 5 bases, leaving 10 bases of the junction unmatched. Per the authors' pipeline: Counts of nucleated cells, estimated from reference gene primer amplification, were obtained. Here immunoSEQ multiplex PCR was the method, and the copy in TCRdb shows in-frame clones only, minus some. The V and J calls and clone size were taken over from that table, and D and trimming were inferred from the DNA. The profile shows tens of thousands of clones, roughly 80% of them singletons.

The chain carries TRBV19 and TRBJ1-2; TRBD1 matches 7 bases. The sequence was obtained from a man older than 75 with active or convalescent COVID-19. Sequencing input: peripheral blood. CDR3 nucleotides: TGTGCCAGTAGTTCGGGACAGCCCGGAGGTGGCTACACCTTC. This sequence encodes CASSSGQPGGGYTF.